Reported below is one T cell receptor (beta chain). Its antigen is not known. This PCR relied on a set of 60 Vbeta primers and 13 Jbeta primers. Data came from immunoSEQ multiplex PCR; TCRdb stores just in-frame clones and leaves some out. The data hold 84,000 or so clones, with under 85% observed a single time. These data are taken from a study of cytomegalovirus exposure and HLA in healthy donors. Findings and limits, study-wide: Later on, a genetic analysis was performed. It linked a missense variant in DCLRE1C with V- and J-gene trimming of TCR beta. A few chains linked to CMV were shown in vitro to be specific for CMV antigens.

Although they were nominally healthy when sampled, donors likely had unrecorded immune exposures. This sequence originates from a man aged 25 to 40 in good health and CMV-seronegative. The sample comprised PBMCs.

CDR3 loop: CASSETGEETQYF. The CDR3 DNA reads as TGCGCCAGCAGTGAGACAGGGGAAGAGACCCAGTACTTC. This chain links TRBV10-2 with TRBJ2-5; 7 bases fit TRBD1. The CDR3 sequence is 13 residues long. Trimming took 2 bases from V and 3 from J; bases not matched to a gene: 0. CDR1 WSHSY and CDR2 SAAADI come from the germline V gene.